These 9 T cell receptor beta chains were all obtained from the same sample, sequenced in a study of T cell responses to AZD1222 COVID-19 vaccine. Clones were read by immunoSEQ multiplex PCR, and TCRdb kept only the in-frame ones, dropping some. Of over 95,000 clones in the sample, roughly 80% were seen once. The sequencing here drew on peripheral blood, taken 28 days after the second AZD1222 dose. Every receptor here comes from an adult who received the AZD1222 COVID-19 vaccine.

This chain joins TRBV15 and TRBJ1-1; D ambiguous. The germline V gene encodes CDR1 LNHNV and CDR2 YYDKDF (reference sequence). The CDR3 runs to 15 residues. Trimming left V 6 bases short and J 0 bases short, with 14 bases between. CDR3 sequence reads: CATSSAGALNTEAFF. Here the CDR3 DNA reads TGTGCCACCAGTAGCGCGGGAGCCTTGAACACTGAAGCTTTCTTT. Full variable domain (outside the CDR3, taken from reference TRBV15 and TRBJ1-1): DAMVIQNPRYQVTQFGKPVTLSCSQTLNHNVMYWYQQKSSQAPKLLFHYYDKDFNNEADTPDNFQSRRPNTSFCFLDIRSPGLGDTAMYLCATSSAGALNTEAFFGQGTRLTVV.

The chain combines TRBV7-9 with TRBJ2-5; tentatively, D is TRBD1 or TRBD2 (5 bases each). The CDR3 length is 13 residues. Trimming stripped 1 base from V and 13 bases from J, with 16 bases between. Germline CDR1 and CDR2: SEHNR and FQNEAQ (reference sequence). The CDR3, as DNA: TGTGCCAGCAGCTTAGGTCTAGGGACCGCCTCGTACTTC. Residues: CASSLGLGTASYF.

The chain uses TRBV5-1 and TRBJ2-7, with TRBD1 matching over 8 bases. The ends lost 4 bases at V and 2 bases at J; junction bases unmatched: 5. The CDR3 loop spans 14 amino acids. The V gene's germline CDR1 is SGHRS and CDR2 YFSETQ. CDR3 nucleotides: TGCGCCAGCAGCAATTCAGGGGGCACCTACGAGCAGTACTTC. Translation: CASSNSGGTYEQYF. Filled out from reference TRBV5-1 and TRBJ2-7, the complete variable domain reads KAGVTQTPRYLIKTRGQQVTLSCSPISGHRSVSWYQQTPGQGLQFLFEYFSETQRNKGNFPGRFSGRQFSNSRSEMNVSTLELGDSALYLCASSNSGGTYEQYFGPGTRLTVT.

For the CDR3, the DNA is TGTGCCAGCAGTTTTACGCTAGGCTTTGGAGGCACTGAAGCTTTCTTT. This codes for CASSFTLGFGGTEAFF. The chain recombines TRBV27 with TRBJ1-1; D unclear. Deletions cut 3 bases from V and 4 bases from J, with 18 bases between. The CDR3 runs to 16 residues. Germline values: CDR1 MNHEY, CDR2 SMNVEV (reference sequence).

The chain combines TRBV7-8 with TRBJ2-1, with 11 nucleotides matching TRBD2. Germline trimming cut 6 bases from V and 4 bases from J; bases unmatched to any gene: 8. CDR1 is SGHVS and CDR2 is FQNEAQ in the germline V gene. This CDR3 spans 16 amino acids. The CDR3 bases are TGTGCCAGCAGTGTGAGGGGACTAGCGGTGTACAATGAGCAGTTCTTC. This translates into CASSVRGLAVYNEQFF.

This clone has a handful of counts. This chain connects TRBV9 to TRBJ1-6; perhaps TRBD1 as D (6 bases). Trimming left V 0 bases short and J 8 bases short, with 9 bases between. The CDR3 sequence is 14 residues long. CDR1 and CDR2 from the germline V gene are SGDLS and YYNGEE. The CDR3 protein is CASSVEGGDSPLHF. The DNA for the CDR3 is TGTGCCAGCAGCGTAGAGGGGGGAGATTCACCCCTCCACTTT.

V usage is TRBV6-5 and J usage is TRBJ2-7; D perhaps matches TRBD1 (5 bases). V was trimmed by 8 bases and J by 5 bases, leaving 16 bases between them. The CDR3 is 13 residues long. Germline CDR1 and CDR2: MNHEY and SVGAGI. The CDR3 coding sequence is TGTGCCAGCCGCTATAGGGGCTGGGACGAGCAGTACTTC. The encoded protein is CASRYRGWDEQYF.

The chain recombines TRBV19 with TRBJ1-1, with 7 bases that match TRBD1. Germline V gives CDR1 LNHDA, CDR2 SQIVND (reference sequence). V gave up 6 bases and J gave up 8 bases; unmatched junction bases: 12. This CDR3 region has 14 residues. The DNA for the CDR3 is TGTGCCAGTAGATCCCCGGGGACAGTAAGGGAAGCTTTCTTT. Amino acid sequence: CASRSPGTVREAFF.

The chain joins TRBV6-5 to TRBJ1-1; a weak D match, TRBD1 (5 bases). This CDR3 is 14 amino acids long. Trimming took off 8 bases at V and 1 base at J, with 14 bases between the two ends. Germline CDR1 MNHEY, CDR2 SVGAGI. CDR3 nucleotides: TGTGCCAGCTCCAGGGCCGCGGCGAACACTGAAGCTTTCTTT. Its translation is CASSRAAANTEAFF.